This T cell receptor (beta chain) was profiled in a study of blood T cell repertoires in COVID-19. Clones were read by immunoSEQ multiplex PCR, and TCRdb kept only the in-frame ones, dropping some. The sample holds fewer than 250,000 clones, roughly nine tenths seen once. This TCR was recovered from a woman aged 60-75 years who had recovered from COVID-19. The sample comprised peripheral blood.

Here the CDR3 DNA reads TGTGCCAGCAGCACCGGGACAGCCAGCACAGATACGCAGTATTTT. Encoded protein: CASSTGTASTDTQYF. The gene calls are TRBV5-5 and TRBJ2-3; 7 bases align to TRBD1. This CDR3 contains 15 residues. J lost 0 bases, V lost 4 bases, and 5 bases had no gene match. CDR1 and CDR2 (germline): SGHKS, YYEKEE (reference sequence).